This TCR beta chain was found in a study of cytomegalovirus exposure and HLA in healthy donors. The PCR was carried out with 60 Vbeta primers and 13 Jbeta primers. Generated by immunoSEQ multiplex PCR, the TCRdb table keeps only in-frame clones and is missing some. The sample contains tens of thousands of clones, 85% to 90% of which appear only once. V lost 5 bases, J lost 1 base, and 8 bases lay in between. The CDR3 has 13 amino acids. Germline CDR1 reads WNHNN; CDR2 reads SYGVQD (reference sequence). Sequencing used PBMCs. The rearrangement uses TRBV10-1 and TRBJ1-1; D gene uncertain. The receptor comes from a woman between 25 and 40 years old in good health and CMV-seropositive. The CDR3 is CASSSTGNTEAFF. CDR3 sequence (DNA): TGCGCCAGCAGTTCCACCGGGAACACTGAAGCTTTCTTT.